This is a list of T cell receptor beta chains from one sample in a study of T cell repertoires in cytomegalovirus infection. MiXCR, applied by TCRdb to the reads, yields one record per CDR3 protein. The table shows around 440,000 distinct CDR3 sequences, with over 9% occurring only once. The sequenced sample consisted of PBMCs. These receptors all stem from a human donor in good health (CMV status not recorded). Some clones in this sample may be carry-over from other donors' samples. Each CDR3 is given without its conserved first and last residue.

TRBJ1-6 | TRBV12-5 | 14 | ASGSGTGAYNSPLH
TRBJ2-1 | TRBV27 | 13 | ASRLIAGGGNEQF
TRBJ1-2 | TRBV6-5 | 12 | ASSQQAENYGYT
TRBJ1-1 | TRBV10-3 | 14 | AISEGQGVMNTEAF
TRBJ2-3 | TRBV28 | 10 | ASYAAGVAQY
TRBJ1-2 | TRBV6-1 | 11 | ASFFNLLYGYT
TRBJ2-7 | TRBV7-8 | 13 | ASGLGRGASYEQY
TRBJ2-5 | TRBV11-2 | 11 | ASSSLKSGTTY
TRBJ2-3 | TRBV7-9 | 18 | ASSPRLAGGPALSTDTQY
TRBJ2-1 | TRBV10-3 | 11 | ASAGTGEDEQF
TRBJ2-1 | TRBV27 | 13 | ASTTLAGEGNEQF
TRBJ1-1 | TRBV3-1 | 13 | ASSEYDETNTEAF
TRBJ2-7 | TRBV28 | 9 | ASSLRYEQY
TRBJ2-2 | TRBV7-8 | 14 | ASSFTRQLNTGELF
TRBJ1-1 | TRBV5-1 | 13 | ASSLEGRGDTEAF
TRBJ1-5 | TRBV5-5 | 13 | ASSSDRVGNQPQH
TRBJ1-2 | TRBV2 | 14 | ASSEEWEIESYGYT
TRBJ2-7 | TRBV12-3/TRBV12-4 | 11 | ASRQGASNEQY
TRBJ2-2 | TRBV7-6 | 12 | ASSRTWGTGELF
TRBJ1-3 | TRBV7-9 | 11 | ASSWTGENTIY
TRBJ2-7 | TRBV20-1 | 11 | SASEGQGYEQY
TRBJ2-2 | TRBV5-1 | 16 | ASSLLVRLNRETGELF
TRBJ1-1 | TRBV12-5 | 9 | ASGVERVAF
TRBJ2-7 | TRBV7-9 | 14 | ASSSTYSGENYEQY
TRBJ2-5 | TRBV13 | 18 | ASSFRQGAQASGGEETQY
TRBJ2-1 | TRBV9 | 11 | ASSLSGGIEQF
TRBJ2-5 | TRBV5-1 | 14 | ASSIEIAGGVETQY
TRBJ1-1 | TRBV5-4 | 12 | ASSYGPGNTEAF
TRBJ1-4 | TRBV5-1 | 12 | ASSFGERGEKLF
TRBJ2-7 | TRBV7-9 | 16 | ASSLVGGLVSSSYEQY
TRBJ1-5 | TRBV6-5 | 15 | ASSYLSTLPINQPQH
TRBJ2-7 | TRBV3-1 | 11 | ASSLRGGHEQY
TRBJ1-1 | TRBV3-1 | 11 | ASSHGRGTEAF
TRBJ1-1 | TRBV7-2 | 14 | ASSEPVREVNTEAF
TRBJ1-6 | TRBV7-8 | 12 | ASSLAPLLTPLH
TRBJ1-6 | TRBV14 | 16 | ASSQDGSQGPYNSPLH
TRBJ2-7 | TRBV28 | 12 | ASSLSDLAYEQY
TRBJ2-1 | TRBV7-9 | 14 | ASTSSGAGSYNEQF
TRBJ1-3 | TRBV3-1 | 14 | ASSARITGSGNTIY
TRBJ2-5 | TRBV20-1 | 14 | SARDSPLVPRETQY
TRBJ2-1 | TRBV20-1 | 13 | SASGLASLYNEQF
TRBJ2-5 | TRBV7-8 | 13 | ASSLRGILQETQY
TRBJ1-1 | TRBV15 | 12 | ATSRDRVGTEAF
TRBJ1-2 | TRBV12-3/TRBV12-4 | 10 | ASGRQGYGYT
TRBJ1-1 | TRBV23-1 | 10 | ASSQSREGAF
TRBJ1-2 | TRBV7-9 | 13 | ASSSQGWTYYGYT
TRBJ2-1 | TRBV4-1 | 12 | ASSQTTRANEQF
TRBJ2-5 | TRBV4-1 | 14 | ASSHPLAVAHETQY